The 4 T cell receptor beta chains below come from one sample, sequenced in a study of shared clonotypes between healthy human individuals. Profiling relied on immunoSEQ multiplex PCR, and the TCRdb table lists in-frame clones only, not all of them. Among around 1.6 million clones, nearly 99% were seen once, and the ten largest hold roughly 0.45%. Input material: naive CD4+ T cells sorted from blood. Subset meaning: CD45RA+ positively selected. The receptors shown here come from a man aged 25-40 years in good health.

This clone was picked up one time. The gene calls are TRBV5-1 and TRBJ1-3; no definite D call. The CDR3 totals 14 residues. V lost 1 base to trimming and J lost 5 bases, with 10 bases between them. Looked up from germline, CDR1 is SGHRS and CDR2 is YFSETQ. The CDR3 here is CASSLTETRNTIYF. The CDR3 coding sequence is TGCGCCAGCAGCTTGACGGAAACCCGAAACACCATATATTTT.

The chain has TRBV5-1 and TRBJ1-5, with a weak D call TRBD1 (6 bases). Germline V CDR1 and CDR2: SGHRS, YFSETQ. The germline V and J ends were trimmed by 0 bases and 5 bases, with 12 bases remaining between them. This CDR3 has 15 residues. CDR3 protein: CASSLAPGGDQPQHF. CDR3 nucleotides: TGCGCCAGCAGCTTGGCCCCCGGGGGCGATCAGCCCCAGCATTTT.

The CDR3 here is CASSDSRLAGGSGELFF. CDR3 bases: TGTGCCAGCAGTGACTCGAGACTAGCGGGAGGCTCCGGGGAGCTGTTTTTT. The V and J genes are TRBV6-4 and TRBJ2-2; 13 bases fit TRBD2. Germline V gives CDR1 MRHNA, CDR2 SNTAGT. Trimming cost V 0 bases and J 6 bases; bases outside gene matches: 4. The CDR3 contains 17 residues.

The chain uses TRBV18 and TRBJ1-4; D uncertain. V was clipped by 3 bases and J by 4 bases, with 12 bases between them. CDR3 size: 15 residues. Germline values: CDR1 KGHSH, CDR2 LQKENI. CDR3 DNA: TGTGCCAGCTCACCGTTCATGGATCTTAATGAAAAACTGTTTTTT. Amino acid sequence: CASSPFMDLNEKLFF.